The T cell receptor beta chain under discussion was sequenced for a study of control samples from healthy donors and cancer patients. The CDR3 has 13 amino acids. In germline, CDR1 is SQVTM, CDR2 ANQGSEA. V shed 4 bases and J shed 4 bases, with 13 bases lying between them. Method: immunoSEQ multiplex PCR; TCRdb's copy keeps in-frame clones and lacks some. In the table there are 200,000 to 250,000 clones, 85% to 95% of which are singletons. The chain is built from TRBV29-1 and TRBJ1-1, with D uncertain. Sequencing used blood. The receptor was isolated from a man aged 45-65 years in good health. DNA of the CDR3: TGCAGCGTTGGGAGCGGGGTCGTCACTGAAGCTTTCTTT. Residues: CSVGSGVVTEAFF.